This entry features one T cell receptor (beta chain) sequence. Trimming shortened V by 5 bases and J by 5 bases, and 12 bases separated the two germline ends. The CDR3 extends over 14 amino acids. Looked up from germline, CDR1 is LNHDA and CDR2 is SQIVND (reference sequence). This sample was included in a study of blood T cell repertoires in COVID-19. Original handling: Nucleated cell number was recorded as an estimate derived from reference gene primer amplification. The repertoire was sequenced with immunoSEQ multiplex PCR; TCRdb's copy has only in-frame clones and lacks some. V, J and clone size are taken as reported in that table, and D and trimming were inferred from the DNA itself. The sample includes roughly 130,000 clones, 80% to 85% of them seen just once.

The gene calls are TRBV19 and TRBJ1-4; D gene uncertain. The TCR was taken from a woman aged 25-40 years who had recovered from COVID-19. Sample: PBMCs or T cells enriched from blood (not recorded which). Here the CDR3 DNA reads TGTGCCAGTAGTCAAGCGACCCTGAATGAAAAACTGTTTTTT. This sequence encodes CASSQATLNEKLFF.